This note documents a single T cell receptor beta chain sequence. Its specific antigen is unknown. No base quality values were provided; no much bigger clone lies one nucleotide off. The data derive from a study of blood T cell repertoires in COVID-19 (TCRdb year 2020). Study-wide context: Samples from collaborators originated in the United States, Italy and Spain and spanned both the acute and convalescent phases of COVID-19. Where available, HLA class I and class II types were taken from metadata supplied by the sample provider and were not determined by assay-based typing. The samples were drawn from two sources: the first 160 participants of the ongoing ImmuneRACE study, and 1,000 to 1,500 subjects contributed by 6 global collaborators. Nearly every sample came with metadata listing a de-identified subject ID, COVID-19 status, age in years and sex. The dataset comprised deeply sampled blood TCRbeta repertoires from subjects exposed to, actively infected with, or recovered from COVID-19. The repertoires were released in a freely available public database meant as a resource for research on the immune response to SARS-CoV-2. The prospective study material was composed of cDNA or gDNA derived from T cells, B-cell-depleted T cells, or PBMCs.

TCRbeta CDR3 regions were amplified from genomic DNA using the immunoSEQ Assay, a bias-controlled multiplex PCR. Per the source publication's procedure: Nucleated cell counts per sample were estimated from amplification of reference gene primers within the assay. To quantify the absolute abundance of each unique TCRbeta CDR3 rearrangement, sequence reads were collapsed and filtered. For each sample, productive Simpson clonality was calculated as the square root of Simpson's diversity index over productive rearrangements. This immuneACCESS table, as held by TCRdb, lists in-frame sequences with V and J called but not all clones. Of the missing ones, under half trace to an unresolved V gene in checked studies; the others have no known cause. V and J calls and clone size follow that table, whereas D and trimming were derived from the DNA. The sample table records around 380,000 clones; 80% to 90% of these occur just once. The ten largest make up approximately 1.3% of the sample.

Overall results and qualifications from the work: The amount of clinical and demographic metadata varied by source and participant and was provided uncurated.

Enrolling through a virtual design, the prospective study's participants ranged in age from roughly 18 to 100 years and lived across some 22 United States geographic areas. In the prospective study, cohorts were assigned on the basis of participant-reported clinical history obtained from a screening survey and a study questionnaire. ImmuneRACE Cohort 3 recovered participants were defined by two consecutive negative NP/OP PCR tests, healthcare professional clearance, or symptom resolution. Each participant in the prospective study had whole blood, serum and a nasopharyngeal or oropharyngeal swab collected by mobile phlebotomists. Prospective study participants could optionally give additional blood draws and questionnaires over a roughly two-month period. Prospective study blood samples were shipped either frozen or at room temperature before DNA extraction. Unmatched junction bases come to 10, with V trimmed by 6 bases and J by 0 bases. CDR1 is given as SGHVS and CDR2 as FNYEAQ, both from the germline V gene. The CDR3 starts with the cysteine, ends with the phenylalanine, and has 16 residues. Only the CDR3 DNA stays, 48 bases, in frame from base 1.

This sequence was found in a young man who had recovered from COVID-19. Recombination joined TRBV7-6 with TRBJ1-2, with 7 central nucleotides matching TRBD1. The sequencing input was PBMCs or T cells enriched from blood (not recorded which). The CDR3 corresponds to CASSKFGTDANYGYTF. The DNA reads TGTGCCAGCAGTAAATTCGGGACAGACGCTAACTATGGCTACACCTTC. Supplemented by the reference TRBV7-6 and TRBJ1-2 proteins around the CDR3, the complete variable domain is GAGVSQSPRYKVTKRGQDVALRCDPISGHVSLYWYRQALGQGPEFLTYFNYEAQQDKSGLPNDRFSAERPEGSISTLTIQRTEQRDSAMYRCASSKFGTDANYGYTFGSGTRLTVV.